This TCR beta chain was recovered during a study of Graves' ophthalmopathy and Graves' hyperthyroidism. Over 9.5 ml of fresh blood yielded the PBMCs by density gradient. Beta-chain TCR CDR3 regions were amplified from RNA transcripts. After a first-round RT-PCR with HTBI primers, a second-round multiplex PCR was run. A single record per CDR3 protein comes from TCRdb applying MiXCR to the multiplex PCR reads. The profile shows hundreds of thousands of distinct CDR3 sequences, 22% of them singletons. Study results and limitations: A model built from 13 signatures distinguished ophthalmopathy from stable hyperthyroidism with 85% to 90% sensitivity and 81.08% specificity. Detected in blood as well were most expanded thyroid clonotypes with frequency above 0.001. With a specificity of around 77% and a sensitivity of around 71%, the model predicted ophthalmopathy progression.

A remark on this clonotype: Antigen unknown.

The length of the CDR3 is 14 residues. Germline CDR1 and CDR2: MDHEN and SYDVKM. The V segment lost 2 bases and the J segment 3 bases; nucleotides outside the gene matches: 3. The TCR sequence derives from a woman aged 18-35 years with stable Graves' hyperthyroidism. Some clones in this sample may be carry-over from other donors' samples. This chain connects TRBV28 to TRBJ2-5; 7 positions agree with TRBD2. Material: peripheral blood. The CDR3 DNA is TGTGCCAGCAGTTTACTAGCGGCCAAAGAGACCCAGTACTTC. This codes for CASSLLAAKETQYF.